This T cell receptor (beta chain) appears in the sequencing data of a study of beta chain features in type 1 diabetes. All of the isolated RNA was reverse transcribed, so expressed TCRB transcripts were sequenced. Repertoires were generated with immunoSEQ multiplex PCR, while TCRdb's copy carries only in-frame clones and drops some. The repertoire consists of almost 350,000 clones, with roughly a fifth occurring once and the leading ten covering under 0.05%. Germline V gene lookup returns CDR1 SGHTA and CDR2 FQGNSA. Trimming removed 5 bases at V and 0 bases at J, with 14 bases between. The CDR3 has 15 amino acids.

The TCR originated in a young woman in good health. Sequenced input: naive CD4+ T cells from blood. V and J are TRBV7-2 and TRBJ2-7; possible D gene TRBD2, 6 bases. The CDR3 loop is CASSHRDWSSYEQYF. The CDR3 DNA reads as TGTGCCAGCAGCCATCGGGACTGGAGCTCCTACGAGCAGTACTTC.